This T cell receptor beta chain stems from a study of T cell repertoires in cytomegalovirus infection. Whole-study context: In public TCR beta signatures, there were indications of both CMV infection and matching HLA type. Regarding the study as a whole: In two of eight donors, the top clonotype was HLA-C-restricted CMV-specific. Frequencies of public TCR beta families were cumulated, and this identified carriers of CMV plus the relevant HLA.

TCRdb re-analysed the reads in MiXCR, keeping a single row per CDR3 protein. The sample lists 450,000 to 600,000 distinct CDR3 sequences; about 10% were seen once. Trimming stripped 4 bases from V and 8 bases from J, with 15 bases between. In germline, CDR1 is MDHEN, CDR2 SYDVKM. This CDR3 contains 13 residues. This clonotype was detected ten times or more. Antigen: not known. The genes are TRBV28 and TRBJ2-7, with D hard to call. Source material: PBMCs. The TCR sequence derives from a human donor in good health (CMV status not recorded). Some clones in this sample may be carry-over from other donors' samples. The CDR3 loop reads CASSSSGPPKQYF. In DNA form, the CDR3 reads TGTGCCAGCAGTTCCTCGGGCCCCCCAAAGCAGTACTTC.